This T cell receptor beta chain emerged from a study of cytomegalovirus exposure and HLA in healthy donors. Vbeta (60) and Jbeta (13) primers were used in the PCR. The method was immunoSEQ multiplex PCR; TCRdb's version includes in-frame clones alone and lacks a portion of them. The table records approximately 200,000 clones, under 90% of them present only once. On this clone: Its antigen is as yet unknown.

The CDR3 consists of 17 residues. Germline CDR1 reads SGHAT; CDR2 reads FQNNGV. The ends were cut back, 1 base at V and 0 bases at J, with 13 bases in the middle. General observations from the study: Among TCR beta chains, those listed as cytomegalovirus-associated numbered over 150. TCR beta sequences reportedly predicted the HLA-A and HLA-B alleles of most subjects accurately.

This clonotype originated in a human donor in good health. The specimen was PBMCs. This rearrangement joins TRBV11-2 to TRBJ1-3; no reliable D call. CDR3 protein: CASSLGWQIFSGNTIYF. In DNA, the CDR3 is TGTGCCAGCAGCTTAGGTTGGCAGATTTTCTCTGGAAACACCATATATTTT. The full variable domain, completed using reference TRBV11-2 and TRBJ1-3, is EAGVAQSPRYKIIEKRQSVAFWCNPISGHATLYWYQQILGQGPKLLIQFQNNGVVDDSQLPKDRFSAERLKGVDSTLKIQPAKLEDSAVYLCASSLGWQIFSGNTIYFGEGSWLTVV.